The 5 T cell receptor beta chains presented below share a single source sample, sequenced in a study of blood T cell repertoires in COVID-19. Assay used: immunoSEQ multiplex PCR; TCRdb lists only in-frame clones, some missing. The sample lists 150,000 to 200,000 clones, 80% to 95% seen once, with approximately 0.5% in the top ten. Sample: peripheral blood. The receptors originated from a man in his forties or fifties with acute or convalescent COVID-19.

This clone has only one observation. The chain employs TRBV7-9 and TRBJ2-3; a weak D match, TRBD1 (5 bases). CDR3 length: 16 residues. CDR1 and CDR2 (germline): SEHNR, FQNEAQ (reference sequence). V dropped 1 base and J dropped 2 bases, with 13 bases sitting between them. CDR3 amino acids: CASSLVVDIYTDTQYF. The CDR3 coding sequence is TGTGCCAGCAGCTTAGTTGTGGACATCTACACAGATACGCAGTATTTT.

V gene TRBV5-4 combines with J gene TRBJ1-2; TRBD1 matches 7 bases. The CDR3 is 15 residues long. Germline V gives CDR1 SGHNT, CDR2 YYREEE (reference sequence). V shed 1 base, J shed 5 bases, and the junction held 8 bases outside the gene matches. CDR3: CASSLLGTGAYGYTF. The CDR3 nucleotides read TGTGCCAGCAGCTTGTTAGGCACAGGGGCGTATGGCTACACCTTC.

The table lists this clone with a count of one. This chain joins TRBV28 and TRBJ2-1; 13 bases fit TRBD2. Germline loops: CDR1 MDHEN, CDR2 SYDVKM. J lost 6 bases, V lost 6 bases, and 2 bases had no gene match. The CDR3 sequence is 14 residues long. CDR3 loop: CASRTSGGANEQFF. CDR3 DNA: TGTGCCAGCAGAACTAGCGGGGGGGCCAATGAGCAGTTCTTC.

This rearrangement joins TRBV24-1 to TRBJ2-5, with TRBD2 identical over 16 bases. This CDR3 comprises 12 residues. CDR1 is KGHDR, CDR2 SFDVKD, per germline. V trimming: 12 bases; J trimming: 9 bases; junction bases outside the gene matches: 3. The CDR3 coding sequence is TGTGCCGCCGGGACTAGCGGGGGGGCCCAGTACTTC. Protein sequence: CAAGTSGGAQYF.

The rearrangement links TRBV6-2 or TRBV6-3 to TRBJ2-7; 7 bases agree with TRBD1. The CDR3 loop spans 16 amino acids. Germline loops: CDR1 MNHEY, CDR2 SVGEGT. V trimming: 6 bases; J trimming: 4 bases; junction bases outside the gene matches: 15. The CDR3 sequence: CASSSHVGGVGYEQYV. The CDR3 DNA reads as TGTGCCAGCAGCTCCCACGTAGGGGGCGTGGGTTACGAGCAGTACGTC.